Listed here are 21 T cell receptor beta chains from one sample, sequenced in a study of identifying expanded T cells in peripheral blood. TCRdb keeps only in-frame clones here, not all; method: immunoSEQ multiplex PCR. Among about 100,000 clones listed, 88% were seen once. Source material: blood. All receptors derive from a person aged 18 to 70 in good health.

The gene calls are TRBV7-9 and TRBJ1-6; TRBD1 might be the D (5 bases). The germline V gene encodes CDR1 SEHNR and CDR2 FQNEAQ (reference sequence). The CDR3 has 15 residues. Trimming stripped 5 bases from V and 5 bases from J, with 13 bases between. Here the CDR3 DNA reads TGTGCCAGCAGCCCTAGGACAAATAATAATTCACCCCTCCACTTT. This translates into CASSPRTNNNSPLHF.

The chain uses TRBV5-1 and TRBJ2-7; a possible D gene is TRBD2 (5 bases). Trimming removed 4 bases at V and 5 bases at J, with 13 bases between. In germline, CDR1 is SGHRS, CDR2 YFSETQ. This CDR3 is 13 amino acids long. The CDR3 loop reads CASSPGLRDEQYF. CDR3 DNA: TGCGCCAGCAGCCCGGGTCTGCGGGACGAGCAGTACTTC.

This chain joins TRBV12-5 and TRBJ2-2; D could derive from TRBD1 or TRBD2 (5 bases each). V was pared by 0 bases and J by 7 bases, with 15 bases between. The CDR3 spans 16 residues. CDR1 and CDR2 from the germline V gene are LGHNT and FRNRAP. CDR3 loop: CASGLVLGPRVGELFF. The CDR3 DNA follows: TGTGCTAGTGGTTTGGTACTGGGACCTCGTGTCGGGGAGCTGTTTTTT.

The chain is built from TRBV6-5 and TRBJ2-7, with D perhaps TRBD2 (6 bases). V lost 4 bases to trimming and J lost 0 bases, with 13 bases between them. Per the germline V gene, CDR1 is MNHEY and CDR2 is SVGAGI. This CDR3 contains 15 residues. CDR3 region: CASSSGTLTSYEQYF. CDR3 nucleotide sequence: TGTGCCAGCAGTTCCGGGACTCTGACCTCCTACGAGCAGTACTTC.

This clone was seen more than once but under ten times. The chain couples TRBV27 to TRBJ2-1; weak D call: TRBD2 (6 bases). CDR1 and CDR2 from the germline V gene are MNHEY and SMNVEV (reference sequence). The CDR3 totals 15 residues. V shed 4 bases and J shed 2 bases, with 12 bases lying between them. CDR3 DNA: TGTGCCAGCAGTTCAGGCTTAGCGGCCTACAATGAGCAGTTCTTC. This sequence encodes CASSSGLAAYNEQFF.

The chain is built from TRBV27 and TRBJ2-1; 9 bases map to TRBD1. Trimming at V came to 4 bases and at J to 9 bases, leaving 7 bases not matched to a gene. Germline V gives CDR1 MNHEY, CDR2 SMNVEV (reference sequence). This CDR3 is built from 14 residues. Written as DNA, the CDR3 is TGTGCCAGCAGTTCCTGGACAGGGGCGGGTGAGCAGTTCTTC. Translated: CASSSWTGAGEQFF.

The chain joins TRBV11-2 to TRBJ2-7; D gene uncertain. Trimming left V 5 bases short and J 0 bases short, with 11 bases between. The CDR3 is made up of 14 amino acids. Germline-derived CDR1 and CDR2 are SGHAT and FQNNGV. Written as DNA, the CDR3 is TGTGCCAGCAGCCCGGTGGCGGTCTCCTACGAGCAGTACTTC. Translating it yields CASSPVAVSYEQYF.

V and J are TRBV4-3 and TRBJ1-2; D is unresolved. Trimming cost V 3 bases and J 7 bases, with 18 bases left between them. CDR1 LGHNA and CDR2 YSLEER come from the germline V gene. The CDR3 spans 15 residues. The CDR3 protein is CASSHSPGNLLGYTF. CDR3 bases: TGCGCCAGCAGCCATAGCCCTGGGAACCTTCTTGGCTACACCTTC.

The chain is built from TRBV6-1 and TRBJ2-3; D may be TRBD1 or TRBD2 (5 bases each). V was shortened by 7 bases and J by 6 bases, with 17 bases between the two germline ends. This CDR3 contains 14 residues. The V gene's germline CDR1 is MNHNS and CDR2 SASEGT. Here the CDR3 DNA reads TGTGCCAGCACCGGGGCCGGGATCGGGGATACGCAGTATTTT. Translated, it gives CASTGAGIGDTQYF.

J is TRBJ1-1 and V is TRBV6-5; D unclear. The CDR3 totals 14 residues. Germline values: CDR1 MNHEY, CDR2 SVGAGI. V dropped 6 bases and J dropped 0 bases, with 11 bases sitting between them. The CDR3 here is CASRIPDMNTEAFF. The CDR3 nucleotides read TGTGCCAGCAGAATCCCGGATATGAACACTGAAGCTTTCTTT.

The genes are TRBV29-1 and TRBJ1-1, with a possible D match to TRBD1 (5 bases). V shed 6 bases and J shed 3 bases, with 14 bases lying between them. Germline lookup yields CDR1 SQVTM and CDR2 ANQGSEA. The length of the CDR3 is 13 residues. CDR3 sequence: CSVTIPGHTEAFF. CDR3 DNA sequence: TGCAGCGTGACCATCCCGGGACACACTGAAGCTTTCTTT. Complete variable domain (other parts from reference TRBV29-1 and TRBJ1-1): SAVISQKPSRDICQRGTSLTIQCQVDSQVTMMFWYRQQPGQSLTLIATANQGSEATYESGFVIDKFPISRPNLTFSTLTVSNMSPEDSSIYLCSVTIPGHTEAFFGQGTRLTVV.

The V gene is TRBV11-2, the J gene TRBJ2-2; D is undetermined. V gave up 3 bases and J gave up 7 bases, with 12 bases separating them. Germline V gene lookup returns CDR1 SGHAT and CDR2 FQNNGV. There are 14 residues in the CDR3. CDR3 sequence reads: CASSLETLSGELFF. CDR3 DNA sequence: TGTGCCAGCAGCTTGGAAACGTTGAGCGGGGAGCTGTTTTTT.

This chain links TRBV5-1 with TRBJ2-3, with 7 nucleotides matching TRBD2. Trimming cost V 1 base and J 5 bases; bases outside gene matches: 10. The CDR3 consists of 16 residues. CDR1 is SGHRS and CDR2 is YFSETQ in the germline V gene. CDR3 loop: CASSLSRAGALDTQYF. CDR3 nucleotides: TGCGCCAGCAGCTTGAGTCGTGCGGGAGCTCTAGATACGCAGTATTTT.

V is TRBV4-1 and J is TRBJ2-7; no firm D call. The V and J ends lost 0 bases and 2 bases respectively, with 11 bases between them. Germline CDR1 MGHRA, CDR2 YSYEKL. The CDR3 runs to 15 residues. The CDR3, as DNA: TGCGCCAGCAGCCAAGATCTAGGAGCCCCCTACGAGCAGTACTTC. It codes for CASSQDLGAPYEQYF.

The J gene is TRBJ1-2, the V gene TRBV4-1, with TRBD1 matching over 7 bases. The germline CDR1 and CDR2 sequences are MGHRA and YSYEKL. J lost 7 bases, V lost 4 bases, and 15 bases had no gene match. The CDR3 length is 16 residues. CDR3 DNA: TGCGCCAGCAGCCTCTCATTCGACAGGGCACTGATTGGCTACACCTTC. This encodes CASSLSFDRALIGYTF.

V and J are TRBV11-2 and TRBJ1-2; D gene unclear. CDR3 length: 14 amino acids. Trimming took off 0 bases at V and 1 base at J, with 6 bases between the two ends. In germline, CDR1 is SGHAT, CDR2 FQNNGV. The CDR3 region is CASSLEPFNYGYTF. As DNA, the CDR3 is TGTGCCAGCAGCTTAGAACCATTTAACTATGGCTACACCTTC.

The chain combines TRBV18 with TRBJ1-4, with D possibly TRBD1 on 5 matching bases. V was trimmed by 5 bases and J by 6 bases, leaving 16 bases between them. Germline values: CDR1 KGHSH, CDR2 LQKENI. The CDR3 length is 15 residues. The DNA of the CDR3 is TGTGCCAGCTCATTGCCAGGGAGTGGTGATGAAAAACTGTTTTTT. It specifies CASSLPGSGDEKLFF.

The chain has TRBV30 and TRBJ2-1; no reliable D call. This CDR3 comprises 13 residues. V was trimmed by 4 bases and J by 1 base, leaving 8 bases between them. Germline V gives CDR1 GTSNPN, CDR2 SVGIG (reference sequence). The CDR3 sequence is CAWTDSSYNEQFF. In DNA form, the CDR3 reads TGTGCCTGGACCGACTCGTCCTACAATGAGCAGTTCTTC. Supplemented by reference TRBV30 and TRBJ2-1, the full variable domain reads SQTIHQWPATLVQPVGSPLSLECTVEGTSNPNLYWYRQAAGRGLQLLFYSVGIGQISSEVPQNLSASRPQDRQFILSSKKLLLSDSGFYLCAWTDSSYNEQFFGPGTRLTVL.

This chain links TRBV9 with TRBJ2-7; D is unresolved. The V end lost 3 bases, the J end lost 0 bases, and 13 bases lay between the germline ends. The CDR3 covers 15 residues. Germline CDR1 reads SGDLS; CDR2 reads YYNGEE. The DNA of the CDR3 is TGTGCCAGCAGCGACCAGGAAGACTTCTCCTACGAGCAGTACTTC. Translating gives CASSDQEDFSYEQYF.

The chain has TRBV7-2 and TRBJ1-1; 7 nucleotides align to TRBD1. This CDR3 region has 16 residues. Germline CDR1 is SGHTA and CDR2 is FQGNSA. Trimming at V came to 1 base and at J to 5 bases, leaving 10 bases not matched to a gene. The CDR3: CASSLGTDREWTEAFF. CDR3 nucleotide sequence: TGTGCCAGCAGCTTAGGGACCGACAGGGAGTGGACTGAAGCTTTCTTT.

The chain recombines TRBV14 with TRBJ1-2; D might be TRBD1 (6 bases). The germline V gene encodes CDR1 SGHDN and CDR2 FVKESK. V lost 3 bases to trimming and J lost 0 bases, with 11 bases between them. The CDR3 covers 15 residues. CDR3 DNA: TGTGCCAGCAGCCATACAGGGAGATCTAACTATGGCTACACCTTC. This translates into CASSHTGRSNYGYTF.